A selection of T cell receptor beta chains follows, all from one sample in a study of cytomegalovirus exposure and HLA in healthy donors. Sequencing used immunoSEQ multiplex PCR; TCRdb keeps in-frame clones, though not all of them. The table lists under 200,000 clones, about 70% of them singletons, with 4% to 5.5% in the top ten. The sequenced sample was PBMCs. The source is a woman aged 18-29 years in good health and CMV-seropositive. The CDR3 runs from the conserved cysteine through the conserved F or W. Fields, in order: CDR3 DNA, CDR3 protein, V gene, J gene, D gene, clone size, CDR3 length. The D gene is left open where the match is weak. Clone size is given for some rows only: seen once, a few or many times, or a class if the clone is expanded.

TGTGCCAGCAGCTTAGCCACAGGGGTTATTCCCTTCGAGCAGTACTTC	CASSLATGVIPFEQYF	TRBV7-6	TRBJ2-7	TRBD1	once	16
TGTGCCAGCAGCTTTAGCGGGGGGGAGCAGTACTTC	CASSFSGGEQYF	TRBV7-9	TRBJ2-5	TRBD2	.	12
TGTGCCAGCAGTGCCTCCGGGACAGGGTACCAGCCCCAGCATTTT	CASSASGTGYQPQHF	TRBV25-1	TRBJ1-5	TRBD1	.	15
TGTGCCACTAGGACAGGGACGCACAATGAGCAGTTCTTC	CATRTGTHNEQFF	TRBV19	TRBJ2-1	TRBD1	.	13
TGTGCCAGCTCACCCCGGTCAGGGCGGAATGAGCAGTTCTTC	CASSPRSGRNEQFF	TRBV18	TRBJ2-1	.	.	14
TGTGCCAGCAGTTTGCAGGGTACAGATACGCAGTATTTT	CASSLQGTDTQYF	TRBV28	TRBJ2-3	.	.	13
TGTGCCAGTAGTATAAAACTCTACTCTTCGCGGATGACCCAGTACTTC	CASSIKLYSSRMTQYF	TRBV19	TRBJ2-5	.	few	16
TGCGCCAGCAGAGTAAGGGACAGCGTATACAATGAGCAGTTCTTC	CASRVRDSVYNEQFF	TRBV5-1	TRBJ2-1	TRBD1	.	15
TGTGCCAGCAGCACCCCGTTCGACAGGGTGAACACTGAAGCTTTCTTT	CASSTPFDRVNTEAFF	TRBV7-9	TRBJ1-1	TRBD1	.	16
TGTGCCAGCAGCCCACCGGGATGGGCGGGGAACACAGATACGCAGTATTTT	CASSPPGWAGNTDTQYF	TRBV14	TRBJ2-3	.	.	17
TGTGCCAGTCGGACTAGCGGGATTAATGAGCAGTTCTTC	CASRTSGINEQFF	TRBV27	TRBJ2-1	TRBD2	few	13
TGTGCCAGCAGCATCCAGCCCGTTTCAGGCACTGAAGCTTTCTTT	CASSIQPVSGTEAFF	TRBV7-2	TRBJ1-1	.	.	15
TGTGCCAGCGCCCAGGAGGGAACGGGCAATCAGCCCCAGCATTTT	CASAQEGTGNQPQHF	TRBV2	TRBJ1-5	.	few	15
TGCAGCGCAGGGACTAGCGGGATGGGCAGAGAGACCCAGTACTTC	CSAGTSGMGRETQYF	TRBV29-1	TRBJ2-5	TRBD2	.	15
TGTGCCAGTAGTAGGCAGGGTGGTCAGCCCCAGCATTTT	CASSRQGGQPQHF	TRBV19	TRBJ1-5	.	.	13
TGTGCCAGCAGCTGGGTTGGGGCAGGGGCGTTTCATGTCGAGACCCAGTACTTC	CASSWVGAGAFHVETQYF	TRBV5-4	TRBJ2-5	.	.	18
TGTGCCAGTAGCACCGAGGAGTATGGCTACACCTTC	CASSTEEYGYTF	TRBV19	TRBJ1-2	.	.	12
TGTGCCAGCAGCCAAGTTTCCATGACAGGCGGCCGGTTCTCCTACAATGAGCAGTTCTTC	CASSQVSMTGGRFSYNEQFF	TRBV4-2	TRBJ2-1	.	few	20
TGTGCCAGCAGCTCCCCGGGACTAGCAACAGATACGCAGTATTTT	CASSSPGLATDTQYF	TRBV5-4	TRBJ2-3	TRBD2	.	15
TGTGCCAGCAACAGACTAGCGGAAGACACCGGGGAGCTGTTTTTT	CASNRLAEDTGELFF	TRBV27	TRBJ2-2	TRBD2	.	15
TGTGCCAGCAGCTTATTAGCGGGACAAGAGACCCAGTACTTC	CASSLLAGQETQYF	TRBV7-2	TRBJ2-5	TRBD2	.	14
TGTGCCAGCGAGACTTGCGAGCAGTACTTC	CASETCEQYF	TRBV6-8	TRBJ2-7	.	.	10
TGTGCCAGCAGCGTAGGAAGGAGTTTCGATTACGAGCAGTACTTC	CASSVGRSFDYEQYF	TRBV9	TRBJ2-7	.	.	15
TGTGCCAGCGGACGGGACAGAAGTAGCAATCAGCCCCAGCATTTT	CASGRDRSSNQPQHF	TRBV6-5	TRBJ1-5	TRBD1	.	15
TGTGCCAGCAGCTTGGACGCAGGCAGCCTAAATGAGCAGTTCTTC	CASSLDAGSLNEQFF	TRBV5-6	TRBJ2-1	.	once	15
TGTGCCAGCAGCGACCGTATTAGGCAGGGGCCTCCCCTTAACACTGAAGCTTTCTTT	CASSDRIRQGPPLNTEAFF	TRBV28	TRBJ1-1	.	.	19
TGTGCCAGCAGCTTGGGACGGACAGAAGTCCATGGCTACACCTTC	CASSLGRTEVHGYTF	TRBV5-6	TRBJ1-2	.	.	15
TGTGCCAGCAGCTTAGACGTTCCAGGGGTTACCACAAACACCATATATTTT	CASSLDVPGVTTNTIYF	TRBV7-8	TRBJ1-3	.	.	17
TGCGCCAGCAGCTCCCAGGGGCCGACCTACGAGCAGTACTTC	CASSSQGPTYEQYF	TRBV5-1	TRBJ2-7	.	.	14
TGTGCCAGCTCACCGTGGGAGACTAGCAGCTCCTACGAGCAGTACTTC	CASSPWETSSSYEQYF	TRBV18	TRBJ2-7	TRBD2	few	16
TGTGCCAGCAGCACGGGACAGCCGAACACTGAAGCTTTCTTT	CASSTGQPNTEAFF	TRBV6-5	TRBJ1-1	TRBD1	.	14
TGTGCCAGCAGTGGTGCGGCCGGCCTGCAGTATTTT	CASSGAAGLQYF	TRBV6-1	TRBJ2-3	.	.	12
TGTGCCAGCAGCCAGTATTCCGGGACACGGGAGCAGTACTTC	CASSQYSGTREQYF	TRBV5-6	TRBJ2-7	.	.	14
TGCGCCAGCAGTGACCCGCGGGGCGCCGATTGGAAGATATACGAGCAGTACTTC	CASSDPRGADWKIYEQYF	TRBV5-1	TRBJ2-7	.	once	18
TGTGCCAGCACACCAGGGTTCCAAGAGACCCAGTACTTC	CASTPGFQETQYF	TRBV6-6	TRBJ2-5	.	few	13
TGTGCCAGCAGCCTTGGCGGGACAGCTCCATCGGTTCAGTACTTC	CASSLGGTAPSVQYF	TRBV28	TRBJ2-5	.	.	15
TGTGCCAGCAGTGAAGCGCAGACATCCCCTAACTATGGCTACACCTTC	CASSEAQTSPNYGYTF	TRBV6-1	TRBJ1-2	.	.	16
TGTGCCAGTCGGACTCTCGACACTGAAGCTTTCTTT	CASRTLDTEAFF	TRBV19	TRBJ1-1	.	.	12
TGCGCCAGCAGCCAAGGGGACAGGGGTAACTATGGCTACACCTTC	CASSQGDRGNYGYTF	TRBV4-1	TRBJ1-2	TRBD1	.	15
TGTGCCAGCAGGACCGGGACTAGCGGGAGAAAAGAGACCCAGTACTTC	CASRTGTSGRKETQYF	TRBV7-9	TRBJ2-5	TRBD2	.	16
TGTGCCAGCAAGGAGAGGGGGACCACCGGGGAGCTGTTTTTT	CASKERGTTGELFF	TRBV19	TRBJ2-2	.	.	14
TGTGCCAGCAGTGATAGCAGTAGGAAAGAGACCCAGTACTTC	CASSDSSRKETQYF	TRBV2	TRBJ2-5	.	.	14
TGTGCCAGCAGGTTCGCCGGGACAGGAAATGAAAAACTGTTTTTT	CASRFAGTGNEKLFF	TRBV2	TRBJ1-4	TRBD1	.	15
TGTGCCAGCAGTGATAGGGACAGGGTTCGTTTAGATATTGGTAACACTGAAGCTTTCTTT	CASSDRDRVRLDIGNTEAFF	TRBV6-4	TRBJ1-1	TRBD1	.	20
TGCGCCAGCAGCCTAGCGGGGCGGACAGATACGCAGTATTTT	CASSLAGRTDTQYF	TRBV10-2	TRBJ2-3	TRBD2	.	14
TGTGCCAGCAGTGTACTAGAGGGCAATGAGCAGTTCTTC	CASSVLEGNEQFF	TRBV6-1	TRBJ2-1	.	.	13
TGTGCCAGCAGCAGAGGGGGTAATCAGCCCCAGCATTTT	CASSRGGNQPQHF	TRBV25-1	TRBJ1-5	.	.	13
TGTGCCAGCAGTGGGCGGGGGGGCACAGATACGCAGTATTTT	CASSGRGGTDTQYF	TRBV6-4	TRBJ2-3	TRBD2	once	14